What follows are 8 T cell receptor beta chains derived from one specimen sequenced in a study of cytomegalovirus exposure and HLA in healthy donors. Both 60 Vbeta primers and 13 Jbeta primers went into the PCR. Produced via immunoSEQ multiplex PCR; TCRdb's table is partial and in-frame only. The table includes fewer than 200,000 clones, roughly 80% detected once. The sample comprised PBMCs. The receptor source for this set is a man aged 50 to 60 in good health and CMV-seronegative.

The genes are TRBV5-1 and TRBJ1-2; D may be TRBD1 (5 bases). The CDR3 sequence is 14 residues long. The germline gives CDR1 SGHRS, CDR2 YFSETQ. V lost 0 bases to trimming and J lost 4 bases, with 10 bases between them. The CDR3 loop reads CASSLGQSPYGYTF. The DNA of the CDR3 is TGCGCCAGCAGCTTGGGACAGAGCCCCTATGGCTACACCTTC.

Only one count was recorded for this clone. This rearrangement joins TRBV9 to TRBJ2-1, with 7 bases that match TRBD1. This CDR3 is 15 amino acids long. The V gene end was trimmed by 3 bases and the J gene end by 11 bases; junction bases not matched to a gene: 14. Germline V lookup: CDR1 SGDLS, CDR2 YYNGEE. The CDR3 here is CASSDLHNPTGKQFF. For the CDR3, the DNA is TGTGCCAGCAGCGACCTCCACAATCCGACAGGGAAGCAGTTCTTC.

V and J are TRBV20-1 and TRBJ2-7; no firm D call. CDR3 length: 11 residues. Germline V gives CDR1 DFQATT, CDR2 SNEGSKA (reference sequence). V was pared by 6 bases and J by 1 base, with 7 bases between. The CDR3 DNA sequence: TGCAGTGCCGAGAAATCCTACGAGCAGTACTTC. As protein: CSAEKSYEQYF.

CDR3 residues: CASSSDRGPNEQYF. As DNA, the CDR3 is TGTGCCAGCAGTTCCGACAGGGGGCCTAATGAGCAGTACTTC. This chain joins TRBV2 and TRBJ2-7, with 10 bases aligning to TRBD1. From germline, CDR1 is SNHLY and CDR2 FYNNEI. CDR3 length: 14 residues. V was pared by 5 bases and J by 7 bases, with 8 bases of the junction left unmatched.

The J gene is TRBJ2-7, the V gene TRBV19; TRBD2 matches 8 bases. CDR1 is LNHDA, CDR2 SQIVND, per germline (reference sequence). This CDR3 has 13 amino acids. V lost 5 bases and J lost 5; bases outside the gene matches: 5. The CDR3 spells CASSLRGGHEQYF. CDR3 bases: TGTGCCAGTAGTCTCCGGGGGGGCCACGAGCAGTACTTC.

This clone was seen more than once but under ten times. The V and J genes are TRBV7-2 and TRBJ2-7; perhaps TRBD1 as D (6 bases). This CDR3 comprises 13 residues. Trimming pared 5 bases from V and 1 base from J, leaving 9 bases between. Germline CDR1 is SGHTA and CDR2 is FQGNSA. The CDR3 region is CASSQQGSYEQYF. Here the CDR3 DNA reads TGTGCCAGCAGCCAGCAGGGGTCCTACGAGCAGTACTTC.

The chain recombines TRBV15 with TRBJ2-5; 10 bases agree with TRBD2. There are 16 residues in the CDR3. CDR1 is LNHNV and CDR2 is YYDKDF in the germline V gene (reference sequence). V gave up 2 bases and J gave up 2 bases; unmatched junction bases: 5. CDR3 in DNA: TGTGCCACCAGCAGATACGGACTAGCGGCACAAGAGACCCAGTACTTC. This encodes CATSRYGLAAQETQYF.

The V gene is TRBV7-2, the J gene TRBJ1-2; tentatively, D is TRBD1 (6 bases). The germline V gene has CDR1 SGHTA and CDR2 FQGNSA. The CDR3 sequence is 15 residues long. Trimming removed 2 bases from V and 4 bases from J, with 14 bases in between. CDR3 amino acids: CASSLPRGGLYGYTF. The CDR3 nucleotides read TGTGCCAGCAGCTTACCTAGGGGGGGCCTCTATGGCTACACCTTC.